Below, 14 T cell receptor beta chains from the same sample are listed, as sequenced in a study of blood T cell repertoires in COVID-19. TCRdb keeps only in-frame clones here, not all; method: immunoSEQ multiplex PCR. The table shows roughly 100,000 clones, with about nine tenths occurring only once. The sequenced sample was peripheral blood. The receptors shown here come from a woman between 65 and 79 years old with acute or convalescent COVID-19.

CDR3: CASSATGGKETQYF. In DNA form, the CDR3 reads TGCGCCAGCAGCGCAACAGGGGGCAAAGAGACCCAGTACTTC. This chain uses TRBV5-1 with TRBJ2-5, with TRBD1 identical over 9 bases. V shed 4 bases and J 3 bases; nucleotides not matched to a gene: 4. Germline V gene sequence: CDR1 SGHRS, CDR2 YFSETQ. This CDR3 has 14 amino acids.

The chain employs TRBV12-3 or TRBV12-4 and TRBJ1-1, with a weak D call TRBD1 (5 bases). This CDR3 comprises 11 residues. V was cut by 3 bases and J by 9 bases, with 8 bases left in between. CDR3 DNA sequence: TGTGCCAGCAGTTTCAGGGTACAAGCTTTCTTT. Translation gives CASSFRVQAFF.

The CDR3, as DNA: TGCGCCAGCAGCTCCAAAACTAGCCAGAGAGTCGATGAGCAGTTCTTC. Protein: CASSSKTSQRVDEQFF. The chain employs TRBV5-1 and TRBJ2-1, with a weak D call TRBD2 (6 bases). CDR3 length: 16 amino acids. V lost 3 bases, J lost 8 bases, and 21 bases lay in between. CDR1 SGHRS and CDR2 YFSETQ come from the germline V gene.

The rearrangement links TRBV11-3 to TRBJ2-2; 10 bases are a match to TRBD2. CDR3 size: 15 residues. Germline CDR1 and CDR2: SGHNT and YENEEA. After removal of 5 bases from V and 4 bases from J, the junction contained 4 bases not matched to a gene. The CDR3 loop is CASSLSGGATGELFF. For the CDR3, the DNA is TGTGCCAGCAGCCTCAGCGGGGGGGCCACCGGGGAGCTGTTTTTT. The entire variable domain, with the rest obtained from reference TRBV11-3 and TRBJ2-2, is as follows: EAGVVQSPRYKIIEKKQPVAFWCNPISGHNTLYWYLQNLGQGPELLIRYENEEAVDDSQLPKDRFSAERLKGVDSTLKIQPAELGDSAVYLCASSLSGGATGELFFGEGSRLTVL.

V is TRBV5-6 and J is TRBJ1-2, with 9 bases lining up with TRBD1. CDR3 length equals 17 residues. Trimming cost V 3 bases and J 0 bases; bases outside gene matches: 9. Looked up from germline, CDR1 is SGHDT and CDR2 is YYEEEE. CDR3 protein: CASSSWDRALANYGYTF. CDR3 DNA: TGTGCCAGCAGCTCTTGGGACAGGGCACTCGCTAACTATGGCTACACCTTC.

The rearrangement uses TRBV2 and TRBJ1-1, with a possible D match to TRBD1 (5 bases). The CDR3 consists of 16 residues. CDR1 is SNHLY, CDR2 FYNNEI, per germline. V lost 9 bases and J 0 bases, leaving 20 bases between the germline ends. The DNA of the CDR3 is TGTGCCAGTTGGTCAGGGACTAAGGGCATGAACACTGAAGCTTTCTTT. This gives the protein CASWSGTKGMNTEAFF. Full variable domain (outside the CDR3, taken from reference TRBV2 and TRBJ1-1): EPEVTQTPSHQVTQMGQEVILRCVPISNHLYFYWYRQILGQKVEFLVSFYNNEISEKSEIFDDQFSVERPDGSNFTLKIRSTKLEDSAMYFCASWSGTKGMNTEAFFGQGTRLTVV.

The rearrangement joins TRBV7-9 to TRBJ1-5; 10 bases fit TRBD1. The CDR3 totals 13 residues. The ends lost 6 bases at V and 7 bases at J; junction bases unmatched: 3. Germline-derived CDR1 and CDR2 are SEHNR and FQNEAQ (reference sequence). The CDR3 DNA reads as TGTGCCAGCAGTCGGACAGGGGGACAGCCCCAGCATTTT. Protein: CASSRTGGQPQHF.

This clone was counted a few times. CDR3 sequence reads: CASRTMTGGRGYTF. For the CDR3, the DNA is TGTGCCAGCAGAACAATGACAGGGGGCCGCGGCTACACCTTC. The chain uses TRBV28 and TRBJ1-2; 10 bases agree with TRBD1. CDR1 is MDHEN, CDR2 SYDVKM, per germline. The length of the CDR3 is 14 residues. V was pared by 6 bases and J by 8 bases, with 9 bases of the junction left unmatched.

The V and J genes are TRBV3-1 (or the pseudogene TRBV3-2) and TRBJ1-5; D remains ambiguous. This CDR3 comprises 16 residues. Trimming cost V 2 bases and J 0 bases, with 11 bases left between them. The germline V gene encodes CDR1 LGHDT and CDR2 YNNKEL (reference sequence). Here the CDR3 reads CASSQSQFFSNQPQHF. The CDR3 bases are TGTGCCAGCAGCCAATCGCAGTTCTTTAGCAATCAGCCCCAGCATTTT.

The rearrangement joins TRBV19 to TRBJ1-1; perhaps TRBD1 as D (5 bases). Trimming cost V 5 bases and J 2 bases, with 12 bases left between them. Germline lookup yields CDR1 LNHDA and CDR2 SQIVND (reference sequence). The CDR3 loop spans 14 amino acids. Written as DNA, the CDR3 is TGTGCCAGTAGTCTCCGACAGAGTAACACTGAAGCTTTCTTT. This translates into CASSLRQSNTEAFF.

This clone was seen only once. V is TRBV5-1 and J is TRBJ2-3, with D possibly TRBD1 on 5 matching bases. The CDR3 consists of 16 residues. CDR1 SGHRS and CDR2 YFSETQ come from the germline V gene. Trimming shortened V by 1 base and J by 2 bases, and 14 bases separated the two germline ends. CDR3 region: CASSLNSGFDTDTQYF. CDR3 coding DNA: TGCGCCAGCAGCTTGAACTCAGGGTTCGACACAGATACGCAGTATTTT.

The chain joins TRBV18 to TRBJ1-3; D not resolved. V gave up 3 bases and J gave up 2 bases, with 5 bases separating them. The CDR3 totals 13 residues. The germline CDR1 and CDR2 sequences are KGHSH and LQKENI. The chain's CDR3 is CASSPQAGNTIYF. CDR3 DNA sequence: TGTGCCAGCTCACCCCAGGCTGGAAACACCATATATTTT.

This clone appeared a few times. The chain has TRBV6-2 or TRBV6-3 and TRBJ1-1; D unclear. Germline V CDR1 and CDR2: MNHEY, SVGEGT. Trimming left V 6 bases short and J 4 bases short, with 12 bases between. There are 13 residues in the CDR3. The CDR3 nucleotides read TGTGCCAGCAGACCTCGGGTAAGCACTGAAGCTTTCTTT. Translated: CASRPRVSTEAFF.

The chain links TRBV28 to TRBJ1-5, with 9 nucleotides matching TRBD1. Looked up from germline, CDR1 is MDHEN and CDR2 is SYDVKM. This CDR3 comprises 14 residues. Trimming took 6 bases from V and 3 from J; bases not matched to a gene: 3. The CDR3 region is CASRRQGDNQPQHF. In nucleotides, the CDR3 is TGTGCCAGCAGACGACAGGGGGACAATCAGCCCCAGCATTTT.